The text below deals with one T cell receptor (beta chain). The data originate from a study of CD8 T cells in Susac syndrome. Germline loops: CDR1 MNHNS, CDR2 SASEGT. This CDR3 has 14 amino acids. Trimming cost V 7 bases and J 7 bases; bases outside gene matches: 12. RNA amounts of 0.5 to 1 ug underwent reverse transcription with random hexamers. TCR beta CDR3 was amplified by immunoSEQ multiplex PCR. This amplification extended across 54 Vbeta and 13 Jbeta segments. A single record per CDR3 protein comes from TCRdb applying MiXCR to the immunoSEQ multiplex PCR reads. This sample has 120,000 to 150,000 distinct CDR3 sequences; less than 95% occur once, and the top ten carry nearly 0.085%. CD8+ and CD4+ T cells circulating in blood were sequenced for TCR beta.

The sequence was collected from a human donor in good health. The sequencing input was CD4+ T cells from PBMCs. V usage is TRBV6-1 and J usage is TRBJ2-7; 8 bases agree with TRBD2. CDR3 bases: TGTGCCAGCACCTCAATTGCGGGAGGTTTTGAGCAGTACTTC. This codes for CASTSIAGGFEQYF.